This T cell receptor (beta chain) was identified during a study of Graves' ophthalmopathy and Graves' hyperthyroidism (dated by TCRdb to 2016 to 2019). Some background on the complete study: Peripheral blood was collected before any treatment was given, at the time of initial diagnosis. TCR beta repertoire signatures were used to distinguish Graves' ophthalmopathy from Graves' hyperthyroidism and to predict progression to ophthalmopathy. In total, over 130 blood samples were TCR-sequenced: some 40 ophthalmopathy, roughly 77 hyperthyroidism and approximately 17 hyperthyroidism-to-ophthalmopathy patients. A discovery set of about a hundred patients (43 ophthalmopathy, fewer than 60 stable hyperthyroidism) was enrolled to explore V-J signatures distinguishing ophthalmopathy from hyperthyroidism. The independent validation cohort included approximately 19 hyperthyroidism patients plus 17 patients who later progressed from hyperthyroidism to ophthalmopathy. T-cell repertoires of thyroid tissue and blood were compared in about six hyperthyroidism patients. After sampling, hyperthyroidism patients received methimazole starting at 30 mg daily, and ophthalmopathy patients received high-dose intravenous methylprednisolone.

Trimming accounts for 4 bases at V and 5 bases at J, while the number of junction bases matched to no gene is 11. The CDR3 numbers 16 residues from cysteine through phenylalanine. This entry keeps only the CDR3 DNA: 48 bases, framed from base 1. From the germline V gene (reference sequence), CDR1 is LNHNV and CDR2 is YYDKDF. What the study reported, not specific to this receptor: Most of the expanded thyroid clonotypes with a frequency above 0.001 were also detected in blood, and it was suggested that the thyroid immune response may be reflected by blood repertoires. In validation, the model predicted ophthalmopathy progression with 55% to 71% sensitivity and around 72% specificity; 12 predicted patients were CT-confirmed with GO in a median of 6.5 months. Sample size was not predetermined statistically, and investigators were not blinded to group allocation. The 13-signature model separated ophthalmopathy from stable hyperthyroidism with around 90% sensitivity and around 81% specificity in cross-validation, and 80%/75% in the test set.

On this clonotype: There is no known antigen for this receptor. The input lacks base qualities; no much larger clone sits a single base away.

The ophthalmopathy patients had moderately to severely active disease, with a Clinical Activity Score of 3 or higher, a NOSPECS grade of 4 or higher, and a disease duration of less than 3 months. Patients with other autoimmune diseases, uncontrolled infections, pregnancy or lactation were excluded from the study. Clinical symptoms, serum thyroxine, TRAb, thyroid ultrasound and orbital computed tomography formed the basis of the diagnosis. Using Ficoll-Paque density gradient centrifugation, PBMCs were isolated from 8.5 to 10 ml of fresh peripheral blood. Total RNA was extracted with Trizol reagent and quality-checked on an Agilent 2100 Bioanalyzer. TCR beta CDR3 regions were amplified from RNA transcripts for repertoire sequencing. A first-round RT-PCR used HTBI primers with the Qiagen OneStep RT-PCR kit, followed by a second-round multiplex PCR, size selection and purification. Libraries were sequenced paired-end with 100 bp reads on an Illumina HiSeq2000. The original methods were these. SOAPnuke was used to process the reads, removing any read that contained adapters or uncalled bases, had a mean Phred below 15, or lacked an exact match to the constant primer or identifier. COPE v1.2.5 was used to merge high-quality paired reads. Each unique nucleotide sequence was defined as a clonotype, and clonotypes were aligned to IMGT TRB V, D and J references with MiTCR v1.1. The analysis was limited to V-J combinations with a frequency above 0.0001, which together covered around 99% of the repertoires. A TCR clonal expansion and chaos score per V-J combination was defined as the ratio of F50 clonal expansion to chaos observed in the TCRdist matrix. Welch's t-statistics and random forest were used to narrow the features down to 10 to 15 V-J combinations, which were then fed into a naive Bayes classifier. The Morisita-Horn index was used to measure how similar the thyroid and blood repertoires were. In TCRdb, the public reads were trimmed at Q25 with fastp and aligned with MiXCR, with productive beta chains retained. Under each unique CDR3 protein, matching rows form one entry showing the most common genes and DNA. The V and J calls come from TCRdb's annotation, not from the publication. For this sample the table gives roughly 50,000 distinct CDR3 sequences, of which approximately 50% were detected only once. 4.7% of the sample comes from the top ten.

The TCR originated in an adult woman with Graves' ophthalmopathy. The V gene is TRBV15 and the J gene is TRBJ2-1; a stretch of 7 junction bases matches TRBD2. Sequencing used peripheral blood. The sequenced DNA: TGTGCCACCAGCATTGAAGAGCGGGAAATCGACAATGAGCAGTTCTTC. Its protein product is CATSIEEREIDNEQFF.